This T cell receptor beta chain came from a study of T-cell memory formation after mild COVID-19. Points from the study as a whole: Specificity for SARS-CoV-2 was not confirmed among the second-wave clones peaking on day 37.

The CDR3 runs 15 residues. The germline V gene has CDR1 MDHEN and CDR2 SYDVKM. V gave up 3 bases and J gave up 3 bases, with 12 bases separating them. TCRdb ran MiXCR on the 5' RACE reads and lists one entry per CDR3 protein. This table holds some 290,000 distinct CDR3 sequences, about a sixth found once. As to this clonotype: Its matching antigen is unknown.

The sample taken for sequencing was PBMCs or a T cell subset sorted from them (not recorded which). The TCR originated in a man between 18 and 35 years old who had mild COVID-19 (a few samples of this study predate the infection). Cell type and time point are not known. J is TRBJ1-5 and V is TRBV28, with D uncertain. The DNA of the CDR3 is TGTGCCAGCAGTTTTCAAGGGAATCCCAATCAGCCCCAGCATTTT. It specifies CASSFQGNPNQPQHF.